This TCR beta chain was documented in a study of shared clonotypes between healthy human individuals. Splitting of CD4+ cells produced CD45RA+ naive and CD45RA-negative memory subsets. This CDR3 has 16 amino acids. V was pared by 0 bases and J by 2 bases, with 12 bases between. Germline V CDR1 and CDR2: SGHRS, YFSETQ. Study-level points and caveats: Donor scarcity curtailed the genetic and exposure-history diversity represented herein.

In regard to this clone: No antigen is known for it.

Assay used: immunoSEQ multiplex PCR; TCRdb lists only in-frame clones, some missing. The table has 950,000 to 1,200,000 clones, around three quarters seen once. The sequencing sample was made of memory CD4+ T cells from PBMCs. The subset: CD45RA-negative fraction. V and J are TRBV5-1 and TRBJ2-1, with D possibly matching TRBD2 (5 bases). The source of this sequence is a man aged 18 to 35 in good health. Some clones in this sample may be carry-over from other donors' samples. The CDR3 sequence: CASSLGMASTYNEQFF. As DNA, the CDR3 is TGCGCCAGCAGCTTGGGGATGGCTAGCACCTACAATGAGCAGTTCTTC. Complete variable domain (other parts from reference TRBV5-1 and TRBJ2-1): KAGVTQTPRYLIKTRGQQVTLSCSPISGHRSVSWYQQTPGQGLQFLFEYFSETQRNKGNFPGRFSGRQFSNSRSEMNVSTLELGDSALYLCASSLGMASTYNEQFFGPGTRLTVL.